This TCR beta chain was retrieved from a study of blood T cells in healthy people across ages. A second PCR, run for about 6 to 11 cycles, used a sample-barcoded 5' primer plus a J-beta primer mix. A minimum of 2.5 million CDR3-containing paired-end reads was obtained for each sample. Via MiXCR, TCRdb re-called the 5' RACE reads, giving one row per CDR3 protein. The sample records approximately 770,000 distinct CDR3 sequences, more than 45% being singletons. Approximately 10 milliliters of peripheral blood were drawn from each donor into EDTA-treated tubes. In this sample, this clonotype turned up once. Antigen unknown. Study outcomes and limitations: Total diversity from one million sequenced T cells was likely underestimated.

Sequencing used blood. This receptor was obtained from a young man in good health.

The CDR3 sequence is CASSPLLGGVNEQFF. CDR3 sequence (DNA): TGTGCCAGCAGCCCCCTGTTAGGGGGAGTAAATGAGCAGTTCTTC. The J gene is TRBJ2-7, the V gene TRBV7-9; possible D gene TRBD1, 6 bases. The J call may be in error: the DNA end matches TRBJ2-1 better. Germline loops: CDR1 SEHNR, CDR2 FQNEAQ (reference sequence). This CDR3 comprises 15 residues.